The clone carrying this T cell receptor beta chain was observed at least ten times. Its antigen is as yet unknown. The sample belongs to a study of Graves' ophthalmopathy and Graves' hyperthyroidism. Whole-study context: Untreated patients at initial diagnosis provided peripheral blood.

Among the exclusions were patients with other autoimmune diseases, uncontrolled infections, pregnancy or lactation. Overall study results and limits: For predicting ophthalmopathy progression, the model had nearly 71% sensitivity and 72% to 75% specificity.

The sequenced template was RNA, covering the TCR beta CDR3 region. Second-round multiplex PCR came after a first-round RT-PCR that employed HTBI primers. TCRdb itself ran the multiplex PCR reads through MiXCR, one entry per CDR3 protein. Among 150,000 to 200,000 distinct CDR3 sequences listed, 30% to 45% were seen once. Sequencing was performed on peripheral blood. The receptor comes from a woman aged 40 to 49 with Graves' ophthalmopathy.

CDR3: CASSLRVGNTIYF. CDR3 bases: TGTGCCAGCAGTTTAAGGGTGGGAAACACCATATATTTT. V usage is TRBV12-3 or TRBV12-4 and J usage is TRBJ1-3; D uncertain. Trimming left V 2 bases short and J 4 bases short, with 6 bases between. This CDR3 has 13 amino acids.